The clone carrying this T cell receptor beta chain occurred a few times. Amplified material comprised TCR beta CDR3 regions derived from RNA transcripts. HTBI primers were employed in first-round RT-PCR, then a second-round multiplex PCR followed. TCRdb analysed the multiplex PCR reads with MiXCR anew, one entry per CDR3 protein. The sample holds about 370,000 distinct CDR3 sequences, about a sixth seen once. The sample originates from a study of Graves' ophthalmopathy and Graves' hyperthyroidism. The V gene lost 6 bases and the J gene lost 1 base, with 12 bases spanning the gap. The CDR3 is 14 amino acids. CDR1 and CDR2 from the germline V gene are SQVTM and ANQGSEA.

The specimen sequenced was peripheral blood. The source is an adult woman with stable Graves' hyperthyroidism. The chain couples TRBV29-1 to TRBJ2-2; D is tentatively TRBD1 or TRBD2 (5 bases each). In DNA form, the CDR3 reads TGCAGCGTCCTTGGGGGAGAGAACACCGGGGAGCTGTTTTTT. Its translation: CSVLGGENTGELFF.